This TCR beta chain is from a study of shared clonotypes between healthy human individuals. The CD4+ fraction was divided into a CD45RA+ naive subset and a CD45RA-negative memory subset. In the sorted-subset replicate PCRs, roughly 210 ng DNA, 25,000 to 30,000 T cell genomes, was used. Libraries were prepared by immunoSEQ multiplex PCR; TCRdb keeps only in-frame clonotypes and omits some of them. The sample has about 2.3 million clones; roughly 90% are singletons. Germline CDR1 reads MGHRA; CDR2 reads YSYEKL. Losses at the gene ends were 5 bases for V and 9 bases for J; bases not matched to a gene: 13. The CDR3 sequence is 16 residues long.

The TCR was taken from a man aged 18 to 35 in good health. Some clones in this sample may be carry-over from other donors' samples. This chain links TRBV4-1 with TRBJ2-1; 10 bases agree with TRBD2. The source material was naive CD4+ T cells from PBMCs. The subset denotes: CD45RA+ positively selected. The CDR3 sequence is CASSRGTSDLRGEQFF. For the CDR3, the DNA is TGCGCCAGCAGCAGGGGGACTAGCGATTTGCGGGGTGAGCAGTTCTTC.